This is a list of T cell receptor beta chains from one sample in a study of T cell responses to AZD1222 COVID-19 vaccine. Method: immunoSEQ multiplex PCR; TCRdb's copy keeps in-frame clones and lacks some. The table has 130,000 or so clones, approximately 90% seen once; the top ten hold 6.9%. The sample in question was peripheral blood, obtained on day 0 of AZD1222 vaccination. The source of these receptors is an adult in good health. The CDR3 runs from the conserved cysteine through the conserved F or W. Fields, in order: clone size, J gene, D gene, V gene, CDR3 protein, CDR3 DNA. D genes are given only for firm matches. Part of the rows lack a size; the others show once, few, many or a class for expanded clones.

NA | TRBJ2-3 | NA | TRBV3-1/TRBV3-2 | CASSRRGATDTQYF | TGTGCCAGCAGCAGAAGGGGGGCCACAGATACGCAGTATTTT
NA | TRBJ1-5 | NA | TRBV19 | CASSIGQGSNQPQHF | TGTGCCAGTAGTATAGGTCAGGGGAGCAATCAGCCCCAGCATTTT
NA | TRBJ2-7 | TRBD1 | TRBV6-6 | CASSPDLTGAYEQYF | TGTGCCAGCAGTCCTGATCTGACAGGGGCCTACGAGCAGTACTTC
NA | TRBJ2-3 | NA | TRBV4-3 | CASSQDHLEGYTDTQYF | TGCGCCAGCAGCCAGGACCACTTGGAAGGGTACACAGATACGCAGTATTTT
NA | TRBJ2-3 | NA | TRBV4-3 | CASSQYGEDTQYF | TGCGCCAGCAGCCAATATGGGGAAGATACGCAGTATTTT
NA | TRBJ1-1 | NA | TRBV19 | CASSLNREAFF | TGTGCCAGTAGTCTAAACCGTGAAGCTTTCTTT
NA | TRBJ1-2 | NA | TRBV11-2 | CASSRGGHYGYTF | TGTGCCAGCAGCCGAGGGGGGCACTATGGCTACACCTTC
few | TRBJ2-7 | TRBD2 | TRBV7-3 | CASSPTGTSGGANEQYF | TGTGCCAGCAGCCCCACCGGCACTAGCGGGGGGGCCAACGAGCAGTACTTC
few | TRBJ1-5 | NA | TRBV5-1 | CASSLDGPDNQPQHF | TGCGCCAGCAGCCTCGATGGACCGGACAATCAGCCCCAGCATTTT
NA | TRBJ1-5 | NA | TRBV19 | CASSIAFEPQHF | TGTGCCAGTAGTATCGCTTTCGAGCCCCAGCATTTT
NA | TRBJ2-1 | TRBD2 | TRBV5-6 | CASSLALAGFSGNEQFF | TGTGCCAGCAGCTTGGCGCTAGCGGGGTTCAGTGGTAATGAGCAGTTCTTC
many | TRBJ2-7 | TRBD1 | TRBV6-2/TRBV6-3 | CASSSYRTGYEQYF | TGTGCCAGCAGTAGCTATCGGACAGGCTACGAGCAGTACTTC
few | TRBJ1-6 | NA | TRBV20-1 | CSASWGPADFSPLHF | TGCAGTGCTAGTTGGGGCCCGGCGGATTTTTCACCCCTCCACTTT
NA | TRBJ1-3 | TRBD1 | TRBV7-9 | CASSVGTGTGNTIYF | TGTGCCAGCAGCGTAGGGACAGGGACGGGAAACACCATATATTTT
NA | TRBJ1-1 | NA | TRBV11-2 | CASSFPLEGSAFF | TGTGCCAGCAGTTTCCCGCTCGAGGGTTCTGCTTTCTTT
NA | TRBJ2-7 | NA | TRBV9 | CASSVNEDSKTYEQYF | TGTGCCAGCAGCGTAAACGAGGACAGTAAAACCTACGAGCAGTACTTC
NA | TRBJ2-7 | TRBD1 | TRBV24-1 | CATSDSGQNHYEQYF | TGTGCCACCAGTGATTCGGGACAGAACCATTACGAGCAGTACTTC
NA | TRBJ2-4 | NA | TRBV3-1/TRBV3-2 | CASSQEGTGLMVQYF | TGTGCCAGCAGCCAAGAAGGAACCGGTTTGATGGTTCAGTACTTC
NA | TRBJ1-6 | TRBD1 | TRBV7-2 | CASSRGTGGGSPLHF | TGTGCCAGCAGCAGGGGGACAGGGGGTGGTTCACCCCTCCACTTT
NA | TRBJ1-1 | NA | TRBV29-1 | CSVPDGEAFF | TGCAGCGTTCCGGACGGTGAAGCTTTCTTT
NA | TRBJ1-5 | NA | TRBV28 | CASRVSNQPQHF | TGTGCCAGCAGGGTTAGCAATCAGCCCCAGCATTTT
NA | TRBJ1-1 | NA | TRBV6-2/TRBV6-3 | CASTPGGGVTEAFF | TGTGCCAGCACCCCGGGAGGGGGTGTGACTGAAGCTTTCTTT
NA | TRBJ1-5 | TRBD1 | TRBV2 | CASRRGPSNQPQHF | TGTGCCAGCAGGAGGGGGCCGAGCAATCAGCCCCAGCATTTT
NA | TRBJ1-5 | NA | TRBV7-2 | CASSLTTDRGQPQHF | TGTGCCAGCAGCTTAACGACAGACCGGGGCCAGCCCCAGCATTTT
NA | TRBJ1-5 | NA | TRBV6-6 | CASSTPTRRAQHF | TGTGCCAGCAGTACACCCACTCGAAGAGCCCAGCATTTT
NA | TRBJ1-1 | TRBD1 | TRBV25-1 | CASSDPKTGMNTEAFF | TGTGCCAGCAGTGACCCCAAGACAGGGATGAACACTGAAGCTTTCTTT
NA | TRBJ1-2 | TRBD1 | TRBV9 | CASSTSGTGDYGYTF | TGTGCCAGCAGCACCAGCGGGACAGGGGACTATGGCTACACCTTC
NA | TRBJ2-2 | TRBD1 | TRBV9 | CASSGGDRGIRELFF | TGTGCCAGCAGCGGCGGGGACAGGGGGATTAGGGAGCTGTTTTTT
NA | TRBJ2-7 | TRBD2 | TRBV7-2 | CASSLGIAGGLFEQYF | TGTGCCAGCAGCTTAGGGATAGCGGGGGGGCTCTTCGAGCAGTACTTC
NA | TRBJ2-1 | NA | TRBV10-3 | CAISMTRLGNEQFF | TGTGCCATCAGTATGACCCGACTAGGCAATGAGCAGTTCTTC
NA | TRBJ1-4 | NA | TRBV6-6 | CASSPAGGPVGGEKLFF | TGTGCCAGCAGTCCCGCGGGAGGACCGGTTGGAGGAGAAAAACTGTTTTTT
NA | TRBJ1-4 | TRBD1 | TRBV10-3 | CAIKDRGEKLFF | TGTGCCATCAAGGACAGGGGTGAAAAACTGTTTTTT
few | TRBJ1-2 | TRBD1 | TRBV10-2 | CASSPSGTGYGYTF | TGCGCCAGCAGCCCGAGCGGGACAGGGTATGGCTACACCTTC
NA | TRBJ2-3 | NA | TRBV29-1 | CSVEWSADTQYF | TGCAGCGTTGAATGGAGTGCCGATACGCAGTATTTT
NA | TRBJ2-1 | NA | TRBV7-2 | CASRGGRHSYNEQFF | TGTGCCAGCAGGGGAGGTAGGCACTCCTACAATGAGCAGTTCTTC
NA | TRBJ1-2 | NA | TRBV11-2 | CASSSGDYGYTF | TGTGCCAGCAGCTCAGGGGACTATGGCTACACCTTC
NA | TRBJ2-1 | NA | TRBV7-3 | CASSLGKARNEQFF | TGTGCCAGCAGCTTGGGTAAAGCCCGCAATGAGCAGTTCTTC
NA | TRBJ1-2 | NA | TRBV4-1 | CASSQDTGAYGYTF | TGCGCCAGCAGCCAAGATACGGGGGCTTATGGCTACACCTTC
NA | TRBJ1-6 | NA | TRBV3-1/TRBV3-2 | CASSQEAGSRNSPLHF | TGTGCCAGCAGCCAAGAGGCAGGGTCTCGTAATTCACCCCTCCACTTT
few | TRBJ2-4 | NA | TRBV5-1 | CASSLGQTLAKNIQYF | TGCGCCAGCAGCTTAGGACAGACTTTAGCCAAAAACATTCAGTACTTC
NA | TRBJ1-5 | NA | TRBV9 | CASSVAGWGQPQHF | TGTGCCAGCAGCGTAGCAGGGTGGGGTCAGCCCCAGCATTTT
once | TRBJ1-5 | NA | TRBV15 | CATKGVSSNQPQHF | TGTGCCACCAAAGGGGTTTCGAGCAATCAGCCCCAGCATTTT
NA | TRBJ2-1 | TRBD2 | TRBV7-6 | CASSFLAGGHNEQFF | TGTGCCAGCAGCTTTCTAGCGGGGGGGCACAATGAGCAGTTCTTC
NA | TRBJ1-6 | NA | TRBV27 | CASRWEFNSPLHF | TGTGCCAGCAGATGGGAATTTAATTCACCCCTCCACTTT
NA | TRBJ2-1 | TRBD2 | TRBV7-3 | CASSRLAGGYNEQFF | TGTGCCAGCAGCCGACTAGCGGGGGGTTACAATGAGCAGTTCTTC
NA | TRBJ1-5 | NA | TRBV27 | CASSLGQHSNQPQHF | TGTGCCAGCAGTCTCGGACAGCATAGCAATCAGCCCCAGCATTTT
NA | TRBJ2-7 | NA | TRBV7-6 | CASSHRDGYEQYF | TGTGCCAGCAGCCACCGGGACGGCTACGAGCAGTACTTC
NA | TRBJ1-2 | NA | TRBV7-2 | CASSSEAVNYGYTF | TGTGCCAGCAGCTCCGAGGCGGTTAACTATGGCTACACCTTC
NA | TRBJ1-1 | TRBD1 | TRBV30 | CAWSPGQGYPEAFF | TGTGCCTGGAGTCCGGGACAGGGGTACCCTGAAGCTTTCTTT
NA | TRBJ1-2 | NA | TRBV14 | CASSHTADYGYTF | TGTGCCAGCAGCCATACAGCCGACTATGGCTACACCTTC
NA | TRBJ1-6 | NA | TRBV7-2 | CASSLAGQFYNSPLHF | TGTGCCAGCAGCTTAGCTGGCCAGTTTTATAATTCACCCCTCCACTTT
NA | TRBJ2-7 | NA | TRBV18 | CASSVLTTGYEQYF | TGTGCCAGCTCTGTCCTTACTACGGGCTACGAGCAGTACTTC
NA | TRBJ2-5 | NA | TRBV6-2/TRBV6-3 | CASSSVTRGQETQYF | TGTGCCAGCAGTTCGGTAACTAGGGGACAAGAGACCCAGTACTTC
NA | TRBJ2-2 | TRBD1 | TRBV9 | CASSARTGNTGELFF | TGTGCCAGCAGCGCACGGACAGGGAACACCGGGGAGCTGTTTTTT
NA | TRBJ2-4 | TRBD1 | TRBV25-1 | CASSDGQVLAKNIQYF | TGTGCCAGCAGTGATGGACAGGTACTCGCCAAAAACATTCAGTACTTC